This T cell receptor beta chain was retrieved from a study of shared clonotypes between healthy human individuals. Assay: immunoSEQ multiplex PCR; the TCRdb copy retains only in-frame clones and omits some. The sample yields 2 million to 2.5 million clones, 90% to 96% seen once. This clone was detected once. The specimen sequenced was naive CD4+ T cells sorted from blood. Subset specified: CD45RA+ positively selected. The receptor's source is a man younger than 35 in good health.

This chain's CDR3 is CASSAWDRTYGYTF. In DNA form, the CDR3 reads TGTGCCAGTAGTGCGTGGGACAGAACCTATGGCTACACCTTC. V gene TRBV19 combines with J gene TRBJ1-2, with 7 bases aligning to TRBD1. This CDR3 has 14 residues. Trimming took 5 bases from V and 4 from J; bases not matched to a gene: 7. The germline V gene encodes CDR1 LNHDA and CDR2 SQIVND (reference sequence).